This T cell receptor beta chain originates from a study of tumor and adjacent non-tumor tissue in lung cancer (dated by TCRdb to about 2018). For context, the study as a whole: By cancer type, the cohort comprised 11 to 12 adenocarcinoma patients, a couple of squamous cell carcinoma patients and 1 small cell lung cancer patient. The roughly 15 patients were aged roughly 31 to 80 years, included ten or so men and 5 women, and had TNM stage I to III disease. A total of roughly 130 million productive TCRbeta reads were generated by sequencing, corresponding to an average of about 4.17 million reads per sample. Bulk TCRbeta repertoires were compared between lung tumor tissue and matched distant non-tumor lung tissue obtained from around 14 lung cancer patients. Fewer than 35 paired specimens, one tumor and one normal lung sample per patient, were profiled by TCRbeta CDR3 sequencing. The research as a whole found: Because peripheral blood was not sequenced, blood TCRbeta repertoires in the lung cancer patients of the study were not examined. Only about 15 patients were included in the cohort, and the need for larger samples and more detailed clinical data was noted by the authors. TCR diversity was significantly higher in younger patients, and higher tumor TCR diversity was associated with shorter overall and disease-free survival. The top 100 clones accounted for a significantly larger cumulative portion of the repertoire in normal lung than in tumor tissue. The sequencing platform is not named in the methods, and unique molecular identifiers are not mentioned. Tumor tissue showed significantly higher TCR diversity (inverse Simpson) than normal lung tissue, at 431.37 vs 166.20 (P = 0.0075, Mann-Whitney U test).

Receptor amplification or capture employed multiplex PCR. Sequencing instrument: Illumina HiSeq 2500. TCRbeta libraries were constructed through three rounds of nested PCR with primers (Table S4) according to protocols modified from ARM-PCR. Before sequencing, PCR products in the 200-500 bp range were cut out of the gel and cleaned up using the QIAquick gel extraction kit. For the original study's pipeline: Trimmomatic was used to clean the reads, FLASH merged the cleaned reads into complete CDR3 sequences, and MiTCR assigned the sequences to V(D)J germline segments. VDJtools was used to compute clonal diversity as the inverse Simpson's index. In-frame sequences lacking a premature stop codon were counted as productive reads. TCRdb itself trimmed the public reads at Q25 with fastp, ran MiXCR and retained productive beta chains. All rows with the same CDR3 protein become a single entry with the most common DNA and genes. The V and J calls, along with clone size, are taken from TCRdb and not from the paper's own processing. This sample gives 60,000 to 100,000 distinct CDR3 sequences in total; more than 65% of them show up just once. The ten largest clonotypes hold around 38% of the sample.

CDR1 and CDR2, looked up from the germline V gene, are MGHRA and YSYEKL. The CDR3 covers 17 residues, taking in both the cysteine and the phenylalanine. The entry retains the CDR3 DNA only, 51 bases that are in frame from base 1. Bulk unsorted tissue served as the source for RNA extraction, and RNA quality was assessed using a NanoDrop ND-1000 and an Agilent 2100. Normal lung samples were distant non-tumor tissue taken more than 3 cm from the tumor edge. Newly diagnosed lung cancer patients without prior chemotherapy who had been admitted for thoracic surgery in China between August and November 2014 were enrolled as donors. Patients with previous radiotherapy or chemotherapy, or with another concurrent cancer, were excluded from the study. Surgical tissue pieces of roughly 1-2.2 cm3 were preserved in RNAlater solution and were kept at -80 degrees C until use. A word on this clonotype: The specificity of this receptor is unknown. The junction departs from germline at one end; a sequencing error may be responsible.

The TCR was taken from a man aged 65 to 85 with non-small cell lung cancer. This receptor chain uses TRBV4-1 and TRBJ2-7, with 9 middle bases fitting TRBD2. The source material was distant non-tumor lung tissue. The CDR3 sequence is CASSQAMVAGALYKQCF. In nucleotides, the sequence is TGCGCCAGCAGCCAAGCGATGGTAGCGGGGGCTCTCTACAAGCAGTGCTTC.